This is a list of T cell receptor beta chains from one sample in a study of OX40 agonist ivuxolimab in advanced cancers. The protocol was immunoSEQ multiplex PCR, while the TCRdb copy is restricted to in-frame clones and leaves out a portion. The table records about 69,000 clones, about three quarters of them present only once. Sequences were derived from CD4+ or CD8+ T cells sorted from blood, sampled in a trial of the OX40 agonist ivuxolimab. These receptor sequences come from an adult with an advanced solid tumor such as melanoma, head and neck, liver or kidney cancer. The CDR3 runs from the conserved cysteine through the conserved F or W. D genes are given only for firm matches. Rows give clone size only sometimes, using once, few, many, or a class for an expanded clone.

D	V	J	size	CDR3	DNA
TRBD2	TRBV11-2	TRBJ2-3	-	CASSLDQRISGGNTDTQYF	TGTGCCAGCAGCTTAGATCAAAGGATTAGCGGGGGGAACACAGATACGCAGTATTTT
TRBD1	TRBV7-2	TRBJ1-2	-	CASSTGTGYYGYTF	TGTGCCAGCAGCACCGGGACAGGGTACTATGGCTACACCTTC
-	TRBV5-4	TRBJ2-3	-	CASRIISTDTQYF	TGTGCCAGCAGGATTATCAGCACAGATACGCAGTATTTT
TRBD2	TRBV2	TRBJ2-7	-	CASRGLAGGFSYEQYF	TGTGCCAGCAGGGGACTAGCGGGAGGGTTCTCCTACGAGCAGTACTTC
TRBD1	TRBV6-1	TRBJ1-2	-	CASSERTGGGGYTF	TGTGCCAGCAGTGAACGGACAGGGGGCGGAGGCTACACCTTC
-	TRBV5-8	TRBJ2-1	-	CASSLERRDPYNEQFF	TGTGCCAGCAGCTTGGAACGTCGGGATCCGTACAATGAGCAGTTCTTC
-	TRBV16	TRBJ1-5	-	CASSQSGQPQHF	TGTGCCAGCAGCCAATCGGGTCAGCCCCAGCATTTT
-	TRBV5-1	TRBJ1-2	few	CASSPRTVNGYTF	TGCGCCAGCAGCCCTCGGACAGTAAATGGCTACACCTTC
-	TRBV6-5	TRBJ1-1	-	CASSYSRGSTEAFF	TGTGCCAGCAGTTACTCCAGGGGCTCCACTGAAGCTTTCTTT
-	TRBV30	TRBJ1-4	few	CAWRSKATNEKLFF	TGTGCCTGGAGATCTAAAGCAACTAATGAAAAACTGTTTTTT
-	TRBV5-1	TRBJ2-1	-	CASSGGVSNNEQFF	TGCGCCAGCAGCGGTGGAGTCTCGAACAATGAGCAGTTCTTC
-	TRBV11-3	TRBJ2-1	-	CASGGAGNEQFF	TGTGCCAGCGGGGGAGCGGGCAATGAGCAGTTCTTC
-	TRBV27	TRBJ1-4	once	CASSLYGGANEKLFF	TGTGCCAGCAGTTTATATGGAGGGGCTAATGAAAAACTGTTTTTT
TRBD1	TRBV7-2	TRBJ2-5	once	CASSSSRLPQGAQYF	TGTGCCAGCAGCTCCAGCAGGCTACCCCAGGGGGCCCAGTACTTC
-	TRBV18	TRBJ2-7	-	CASSGESHEQYF	TGTGCCAGCTCTGGAGAAAGTCACGAGCAGTACTTC
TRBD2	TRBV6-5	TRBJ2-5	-	CASRALAAQETQYF	TGTGCCAGCAGGGCACTAGCGGCCCAAGAGACCCAGTACTTC
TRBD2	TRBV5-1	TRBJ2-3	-	CASSLGLAGGILTTDTQYF	TGCGCCAGCAGCTTGGGACTAGCGGGGGGCATTCTTACCACAGATACGCAGTATTTT
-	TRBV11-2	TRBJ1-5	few	CASSSDSGKSLRQPQHF	TGTGCCAGCAGCAGTGACAGCGGGAAATCATTACGGCAGCCCCAGCATTTT
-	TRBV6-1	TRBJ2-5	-	CASSLTSLQETQYF	TGTGCCAGCAGTCTCACTAGCTTACAAGAGACCCAGTACTTC
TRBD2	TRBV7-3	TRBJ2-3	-	CASRLNPGGLDTQYF	TGTGCCAGCAGGTTAAATCCGGGGGGGCTTGATACGCAGTATTTT
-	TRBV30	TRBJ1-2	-	CAWSDSRSYGYTF	TGTGCCTGGAGTGACAGCCGGAGCTATGGCTACACCTTC
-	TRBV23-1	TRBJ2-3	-	CASSQSSTESTDTQYF	TGCGCCAGCAGTCAATCGTCAACAGAGTCCACAGATACGCAGTATTTT
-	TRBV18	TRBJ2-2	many	CASSPAGQGSTGELFF	TGTGCCAGCTCACCGGCAGGGCAGGGGAGTACCGGGGAGCTGTTTTTT
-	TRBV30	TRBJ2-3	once	CAFFRTGSTQYF	TGTGCCTTTTTCCGGACTGGGAGTACGCAGTATTTT
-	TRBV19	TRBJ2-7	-	CASSPSGRDPYEQYF	TGTGCCAGTAGTCCTAGTGGCAGGGACCCCTACGAGCAGTACTTC
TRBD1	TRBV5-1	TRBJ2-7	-	CASSFDRGRYEQYF	TGCGCCAGCAGTTTTGACAGGGGGCGGTACGAGCAGTACTTC
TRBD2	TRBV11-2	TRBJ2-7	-	CASSKISGGSSYEQYF	TGTGCCAGCAGCAAAATTAGCGGGGGCAGCTCCTACGAGCAGTACTTC
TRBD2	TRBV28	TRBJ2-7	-	CASAGGALYEQYF	TGTGCCAGCGCCGGGGGGGCCCTCTACGAGCAGTACTTC
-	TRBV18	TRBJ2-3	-	CASSQGSTDTQYF	TGTGCCAGCTCACAGGGTAGCACAGATACGCAGTATTTT
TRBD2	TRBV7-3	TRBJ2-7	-	CASSLDGGGSYEQYF	TGTGCCAGCAGCTTAGACGGCGGGGGGTCCTACGAGCAGTACTTC
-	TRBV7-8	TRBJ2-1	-	CASSSPPVGLSSYNEQFF	TGTGCCAGCAGCTCCCCCCCCGTGGGGCTGAGCTCCTACAATGAGCAGTTCTTC
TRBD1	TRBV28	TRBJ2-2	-	CASSLPGQGSGELFF	TGTGCCAGCAGTTTACCAGGACAGGGATCCGGGGAGCTGTTTTTT
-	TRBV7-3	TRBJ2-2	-	CASSQLANTGELFF	TGCGCCAGCAGCCAACTAGCGAACACCGGGGAGCTGTTTTTT
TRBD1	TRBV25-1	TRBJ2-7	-	CASKSDRVYEQYF	TGTGCCAGCAAATCGGACAGGGTTTACGAGCAGTACTTC
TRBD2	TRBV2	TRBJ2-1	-	CASSGGLAGGVGSEQFF	TGTGCCAGCAGTGGAGGACTAGCGGGAGGGGTTGGGAGTGAGCAGTTCTTC
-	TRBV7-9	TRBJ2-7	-	CASSPGPVYEQYF	TGTGCCAGCAGCCCCGGGCCGGTCTACGAGCAGTACTTC